The clone carrying this T cell receptor beta chain was seen just once. Clones were sequenced by immunoSEQ multiplex PCR, and TCRdb holds only the in-frame ones, with some missing. The sample lists about 120,000 clones; around 80% were seen once. The sample comes from a study of blood T cell repertoires in COVID-19. Looking at the study overall: In each case, the material was cDNA or gDNA derived from T cells, B-cell-depleted T cells, or PBMCs.

This CDR3 contains 18 residues. V was pared by 4 bases and J by 0 bases, with 23 bases between. One Seattle source followed patients from active infection through their disease course. The rearrangement uses TRBV5-3 and TRBJ2-7, with D maybe TRBD2 (5 bases). TRBV5-3 is sorted into the ORF group, with uncertain function. This receptor was obtained from a man aged 30 to 39 with COVID-19, enrolled during active disease. The sequenced material came from peripheral blood. The CDR3 loop reads CARSPPRVYNEYSYEQYF. The DNA of the CDR3 is TGTGCCAGAAGCCCGCCGCGGGTCTACAACGAATACTCCTACGAGCAGTACTTC.